The sequence of this T cell receptor (beta chain) was determined in a study of a mutant IDH1 vaccine in newly diagnosed glioma. Looking at the study overall: Once 4-6 weeks had passed after radiotherapy alone, vaccination started, or it started with temozolomide cycles.

Here immunoSEQ multiplex PCR was the method, and the copy in TCRdb shows in-frame clones only, minus some. The table records 70,000 to 90,000 clones, roughly 85% of them present only once. Time point reported: week 23, last vaccination. Topical imiquimod accompanied each vaccine dose, which consisted of 300 ug of mutant IDH1 20-mer peptide. Note on this clone: Its target is unknown.

The CDR3 runs to 15 residues. From germline, CDR1 is LNHDA and CDR2 SQIVND (reference sequence). V was trimmed by 5 bases and J by 5 bases, leaving 15 bases between them. Sequenced material: PBMCs, taken from a glioma patient whose treatment included an IDH1 peptide vaccine. The clonotype comes from a man under 40 with glioma. Some clones in this sample may be carry-over from other donors' samples. The gene calls are TRBV19 and TRBJ2-2; a weak D match, TRBD2 (6 bases). The CDR3: CASSALRGYTGELFF. The CDR3 DNA reads TGTGCCAGTAGTGCCCTACGGGGGTATACCGGGGAGCTGTTTTTT.